Presented here are 11 T cell receptor beta chains from one specimen sequenced in a study of T-cell memory formation after mild COVID-19. TCRdb re-called the 5' RACE reads through MiXCR, storing one row per CDR3 protein. The sample lists 450,000 to 700,000 distinct CDR3 sequences; about 20% were seen once. What was sequenced was PBMCs or a T cell subset sorted from them (not recorded which). These receptors were taken from an adult woman who had mild COVID-19 (a few samples of this study predate the infection). Cell type and time point are not known.

This clonotype has a handful of counts. The rearrangement joins TRBV7-2 to TRBJ1-5; D is possibly TRBD1 (6 bases). With 5 bases removed from V and 5 bases from J, the gap between germline ends came to 10 bases. The germline CDR1 and CDR2 sequences are SGHTA and FQGNSA. The CDR3 loop spans 13 amino acids. CDR3 nucleotides: TGTGCCAGCAGCCCGAGGGGGGATCAGCCCCAGCATTTT. Its translation is CASSPRGDQPQHF.

This clonotype occurred a few times. The V and J genes are TRBV27 and TRBJ1-2; a weak D match, TRBD1 (5 bases). The ends were cut back, 5 bases at V and 8 bases at J, with 15 bases in the middle. Germline CDR1 reads MNHEY; CDR2 reads SMNVEV (reference sequence). This CDR3 is built from 13 residues. The CDR3 loop reads CASSLTANRGYTF. The CDR3 bases are TGTGCCAGCAGTCTAACCGCTAACAGGGGCTACACCTTC.

This clonotype was seen a few times. This chain connects TRBV18 to TRBJ2-7; TRBD1 agrees at 7 bases. This CDR3 spans 14 amino acids. Germline V gene sequence: CDR1 KGHSH, CDR2 LQKENI. Trimming took 4 bases from V and 2 from J; bases not matched to a gene: 5. The CDR3 reads CASSHRQGPYEQYF. The CDR3 nucleotides are TGTGCCAGCTCACACCGACAGGGCCCCTACGAGCAGTACTTC. The entire variable domain, with the rest obtained from reference TRBV18 and TRBJ2-7, is as follows: NAGVMQNPRHLVRRRGQEARLRCSPMKGHSHVYWYRQLPEEGLKFMVYLQKENIIDESGMPKERFSAEFPKEGPSILRIQQVVRGDSAAYFCASSHRQGPYEQYFGPGTRLTVT.

The rearrangement uses TRBV7-2 and TRBJ2-5, with no clear D. Trimming removed 2 bases from V and 3 bases from J, with 4 bases in between. CDR3 size: 12 residues. Germline assignment: CDR1 SGHTA and CDR2 FQGNSA. This chain's CDR3 is CASSLNKETQYF. CDR3 in DNA: TGTGCCAGCAGCTTAAACAAAGAGACCCAGTACTTC.

This clonotype has only a few counts. The chain is built from TRBV7-9 and TRBJ1-2; no clear D. The CDR3 sequence is 12 residues long. Germline V CDR1 and CDR2: SEHNR, FQNEAQ (reference sequence). V lost 1 base and J lost 3, with 3 bases in between. The CDR3 nucleotides read TGTGCCAGCAGCTTAGATGACTATGGCTACACCTTC. Residues: CASSLDDYGYTF. The full variable domain, in which reference TRBV7-9 and TRBJ1-2 provide the parts outside the CDR3, is DTGVSQNPRHKITKRGQNVTFRCDPISEHNRLYWYRQTLGQGPEFLTYFQNEAQLEKSRLLSDRFSAERPKGSFSTLEIQRTEQGDSAMYLCASSLDDYGYTFGSGTRLTVV.

This clonotype occurred a few times. The CDR3 sequence: CAISETPYEQYF. For the CDR3, the DNA is TGTGCCATCAGTGAGACCCCCTACGAGCAGTACTTC. The chain combines TRBV10-3 with TRBJ2-7; no firm D call. This CDR3 has 12 residues. Deletions cut 2 bases from V and 2 bases from J, with 4 bases between. Germline CDR1 and CDR2: ENHRY and SYGVKD.

This clonotype was detected many times. This chain joins TRBV12-3 or TRBV12-4 and TRBJ2-1; D perhaps matches TRBD2 (5 bases). V lost 1 base to trimming and J lost 1 base, with 11 bases between them. This CDR3 comprises 16 residues. The CDR3 DNA sequence: TGTGCCAGCAGTTTAGGAGGTCGCGGGTCCTACAATGAGCAGTTCTTC. This codes for CASSLGGRGSYNEQFF.

This clonotype was seen only a few times. The chain carries TRBV11-3 and TRBJ2-3; 9 bases match TRBD1. CDR3 size: 15 residues. J was trimmed by 5 bases and V by 5 bases; bases with no gene match: 8. Germline V gives CDR1 SGHNT, CDR2 YENEEA. In DNA, the CDR3 is TGTGCCAGCAGCCCAGGGGACAGGGATATAGATACGCAGTATTTT. It codes for CASSPGDRDIDTQYF. The full variable domain, its missing parts supplied by reference TRBV11-3 and TRBJ2-3, is EAGVVQSPRYKIIEKKQPVAFWCNPISGHNTLYWYLQNLGQGPELLIRYENEEAVDDSQLPKDRFSAERLKGVDSTLKIQPAELGDSAVYLCASSPGDRDIDTQYFGPGTRLTVL.

This clonotype turned up a few times. This chain uses TRBV20-1 with TRBJ2-1; 8 nucleotides agree with TRBD1. J gave up 9 bases and V 0 bases, and 10 bases lay outside the gene matches. CDR1 is DFQATT, CDR2 SNEGSKA, per germline (reference sequence). The CDR3 has 15 amino acids. CDR3 sequence reads: CSARDRRTGSSEQFF. The CDR3 nucleotides are TGCAGTGCTAGAGATCGACGGACAGGGAGTAGTGAGCAGTTCTTC.

The chain is built from TRBV10-3 and TRBJ2-2, with 9 bases aligning to TRBD1. The CDR3 runs to 15 residues. J gave up 6 bases and V 2 bases, and 4 bases lay outside the gene matches. Germline assignment: CDR1 ENHRY and CDR2 SYGVKD. Here the CDR3 DNA reads TGTGCCATCAGTGAGGGACAGGGGTCCTCCGGGGAGCTGTTTTTT. This gives the protein CAISEGQGSSGELFF.

This clonotype came up a few times. The chain couples TRBV18 to TRBJ1-1; tentatively, D is TRBD1 (6 bases). The V gene's germline CDR1 is KGHSH and CDR2 LQKENI. CDR3 size: 15 residues. The germline V and J ends were trimmed by 3 bases and 5 bases, with 16 bases remaining between them. The CDR3 loop is CASSPITGWATEAFF. CDR3 coding DNA: TGTGCCAGCTCACCGATAACAGGGTGGGCGACTGAAGCTTTCTTT.